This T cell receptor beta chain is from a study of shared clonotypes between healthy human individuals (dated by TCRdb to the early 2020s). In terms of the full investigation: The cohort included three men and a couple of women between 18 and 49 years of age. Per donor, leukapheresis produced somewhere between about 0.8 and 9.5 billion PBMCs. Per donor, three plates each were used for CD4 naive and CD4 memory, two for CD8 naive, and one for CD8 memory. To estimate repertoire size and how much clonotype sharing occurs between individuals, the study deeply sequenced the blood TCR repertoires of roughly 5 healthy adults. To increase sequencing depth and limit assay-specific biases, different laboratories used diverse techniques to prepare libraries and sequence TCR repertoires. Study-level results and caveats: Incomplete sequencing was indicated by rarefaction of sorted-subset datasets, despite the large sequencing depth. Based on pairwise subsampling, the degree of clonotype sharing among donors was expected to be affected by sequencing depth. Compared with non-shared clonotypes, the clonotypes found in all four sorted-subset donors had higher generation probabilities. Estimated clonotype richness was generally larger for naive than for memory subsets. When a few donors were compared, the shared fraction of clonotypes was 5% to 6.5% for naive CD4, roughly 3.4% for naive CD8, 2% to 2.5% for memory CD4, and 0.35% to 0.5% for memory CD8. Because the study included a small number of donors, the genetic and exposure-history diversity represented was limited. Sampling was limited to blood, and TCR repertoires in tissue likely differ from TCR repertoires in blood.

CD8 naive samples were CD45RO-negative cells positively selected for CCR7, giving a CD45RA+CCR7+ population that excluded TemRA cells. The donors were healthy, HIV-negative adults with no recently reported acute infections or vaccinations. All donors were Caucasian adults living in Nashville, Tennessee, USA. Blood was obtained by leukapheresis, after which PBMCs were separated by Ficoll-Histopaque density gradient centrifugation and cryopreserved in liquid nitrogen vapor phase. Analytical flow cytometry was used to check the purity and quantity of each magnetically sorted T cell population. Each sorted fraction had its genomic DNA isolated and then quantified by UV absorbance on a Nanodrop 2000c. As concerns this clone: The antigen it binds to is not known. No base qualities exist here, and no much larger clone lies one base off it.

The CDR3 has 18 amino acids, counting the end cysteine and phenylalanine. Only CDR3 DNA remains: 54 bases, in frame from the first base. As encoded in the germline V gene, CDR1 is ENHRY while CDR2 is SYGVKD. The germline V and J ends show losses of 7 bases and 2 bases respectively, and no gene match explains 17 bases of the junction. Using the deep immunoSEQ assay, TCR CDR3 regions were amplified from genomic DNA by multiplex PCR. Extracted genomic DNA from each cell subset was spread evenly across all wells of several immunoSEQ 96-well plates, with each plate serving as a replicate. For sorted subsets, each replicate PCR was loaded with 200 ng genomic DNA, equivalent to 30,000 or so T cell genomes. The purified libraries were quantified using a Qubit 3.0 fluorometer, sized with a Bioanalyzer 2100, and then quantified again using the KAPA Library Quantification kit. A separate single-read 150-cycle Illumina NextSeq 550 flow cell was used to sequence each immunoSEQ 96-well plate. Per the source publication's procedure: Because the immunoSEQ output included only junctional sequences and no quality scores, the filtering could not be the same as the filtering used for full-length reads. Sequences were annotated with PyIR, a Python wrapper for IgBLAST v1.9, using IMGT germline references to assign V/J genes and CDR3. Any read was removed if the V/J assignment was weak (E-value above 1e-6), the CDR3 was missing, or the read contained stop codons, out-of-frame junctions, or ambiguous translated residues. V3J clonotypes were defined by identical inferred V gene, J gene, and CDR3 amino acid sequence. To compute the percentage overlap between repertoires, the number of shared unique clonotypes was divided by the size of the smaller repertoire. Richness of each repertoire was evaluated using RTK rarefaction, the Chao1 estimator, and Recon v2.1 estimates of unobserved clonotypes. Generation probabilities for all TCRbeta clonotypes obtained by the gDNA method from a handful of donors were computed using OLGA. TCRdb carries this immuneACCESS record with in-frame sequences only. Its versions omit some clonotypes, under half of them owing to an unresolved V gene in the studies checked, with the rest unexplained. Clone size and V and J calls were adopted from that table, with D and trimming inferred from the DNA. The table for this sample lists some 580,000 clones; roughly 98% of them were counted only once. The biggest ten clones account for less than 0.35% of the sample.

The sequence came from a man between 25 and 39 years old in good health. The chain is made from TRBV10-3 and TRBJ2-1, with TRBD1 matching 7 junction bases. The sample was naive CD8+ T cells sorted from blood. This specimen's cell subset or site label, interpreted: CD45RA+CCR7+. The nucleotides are TGTGCCATCAATTCGCTCCAGAGTTCCGACAGGGCCTACAATGAGCAGTTCTTC. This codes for CAINSLQSSDRAYNEQFF.